This passage covers 20 T cell receptor beta chains from one sample sequenced in a study of OX40 agonist ivuxolimab in advanced cancers. The protocol was immunoSEQ multiplex PCR, while the TCRdb copy is restricted to in-frame clones and leaves out a portion. The repertoire consists of around 80,000 clones, with 88% occurring once and the leading ten covering less than 0.85%. The material was CD4+ or CD8+ T cells sorted from blood, obtained in a trial of the OX40 agonist ivuxolimab. These receptors all come from an adult with an advanced solid tumor such as melanoma, head and neck, liver or kidney cancer.

J is TRBJ2-3 and V is TRBV7-2, with 7 bases matching TRBD1. The V gene's germline CDR1 is SGHTA and CDR2 FQGNSA. J gave up 5 bases and V 8 bases, and 13 bases lay outside the gene matches. This CDR3 contains 15 residues. The CDR3 is CASSLADRVRDTQYF. The CDR3 coding sequence is TGTGCCAGCTCCCTAGCCGACAGGGTGAGAGATACGCAGTATTTT. Full variable domain (missing parts from reference TRBV7-2 and TRBJ2-3): GAGVSQSPSNKVTEKGKDVELRCDPISGHTALYWYRQSLGQGLEFLIYFQGNSAPDKSGLPSDRFSAERTGGSVSTLTIQRTQQEDSAVYLCASSLADRVRDTQYFGPGTRLTVL.

The V and J genes are TRBV28 and TRBJ2-5, with D possibly TRBD1 on 7 matching bases. This CDR3 has 13 amino acids. The V end was cut by 4 bases, the J end by 5 bases, with 11 bases between. CDR1 MDHEN and CDR2 SYDVKM come from the germline V gene. The DNA of the CDR3 is TGTGCCAGCAGTTCAGGGGGGAAGGAGACCCAGTACTTC. Residues: CASSSGGKETQYF.

This CDR3 is CASSVEGQGTTEAFF. Written as DNA, the CDR3 is TGTGCCAGCAGCGTAGAGGGACAGGGGACCACTGAAGCTTTCTTT. J is TRBJ1-1 and V is TRBV9, with 10 bases lining up with TRBD1. The CDR3 runs to 15 residues. The germline gives CDR1 SGDLS, CDR2 YYNGEE. Trimming at V came to 0 bases and at J to 4 bases, leaving 3 bases not matched to a gene. Drawing the rest from reference TRBV9 and TRBJ1-1, the complete variable domain is DSGVTQTPKHLITATGQRVTLRCSPRSGDLSVYWYQQSLDQGLQFLIQYYNGEERAKGNILERFSAQQFPDLHSELNLSSLELGDSALYFCASSVEGQGTTEAFFGQGTRLTVV.

A single count supports this clone. The V and J genes are TRBV27 and TRBJ2-7, with D possibly TRBD2 on 5 matching bases. Germline V gene lookup returns CDR1 MNHEY and CDR2 SMNVEV (reference sequence). The CDR3 sequence is 13 residues long. The V end was cut by 6 bases, the J end by 3 bases, with 12 bases between. CDR3 sequence: CASRLLGSYEQYF. Written as DNA, the CDR3 is TGTGCCAGCAGGCTGCTAGGGAGCTACGAGCAGTACTTC.

V is TRBV5-4 and J is TRBJ1-4; tentatively, D is TRBD1 (6 bases). This CDR3 contains 14 residues. Germline CDR1 reads SGHNT; CDR2 reads YYREEE (reference sequence). Trimming cost V 4 bases and J 3 bases, with 10 bases left between them. CDR3: CASSRTVSNEKLFF. CDR3 in DNA: TGTGCCAGCAGCAGGACAGTCTCTAATGAAAAACTGTTTTTT.

The chain links TRBV5-6 to TRBJ2-4; 7 bases line up with TRBD2. The ends lost 4 bases at V and 9 bases at J; junction bases unmatched: 10. CDR3 length equals 14 residues. CDR1 and CDR2 (germline): SGHDT, YYEEEE. The DNA for the CDR3 is TGTGCCAGCAGCAAGAGCGGGGTACGCACCATTCAGTACTTC. The encoded protein is CASSKSGVRTIQYF.

V and J are TRBV5-1 and TRBJ2-2; 10 bases map to TRBD2. CDR1 is SGHRS, CDR2 YFSETQ, per germline. The CDR3 runs 14 residues. The CDR3 reads CASNRLAGTGELFF. CDR3 in DNA: TGCGCATCAAACAGACTAGCGGGCACCGGGGAGCTGTTTTTT.

This clone was recorded only once. The V gene is TRBV6-5, the J gene TRBJ2-6; no clear D gene. The CDR3 sequence is 16 residues long. Germline CDR1 and CDR2: MNHEY and SVGAGI. V was cut by 0 bases and J by 1 base, with 7 bases left in between. The CDR3 DNA reads TGTGCCAGCAGTTACTCGAGGTCTTCTGGGGCCAACGTCCTGACTTTC. It translates to CASSYSRSSGANVLTF.

The chain couples TRBV30 to TRBJ1-2; 9 nucleotides agree with TRBD1. The CDR3 contains 14 residues. With 0 bases clipped from V and 6 bases from J, the junction kept 5 bases outside the gene matches. Germline V CDR1 and CDR2: GTSNPN, SVGIG (reference sequence). Here the CDR3 DNA reads TGTGCCTGGAGTGTACCCGGGACAGGGCATGGCTACACCTTC. It codes for CAWSVPGTGHGYTF.

The V gene is TRBV5-6, the J gene TRBJ2-7; D uncertain. The CDR3 totals 12 residues. Per the germline V gene, CDR1 is SGHDT and CDR2 is YYEEEE. Trimming cost V 1 base and J 6 bases, with 8 bases left between them. The DNA for the CDR3 is TGTGCCAGCAGCTTGCGGCGAAGCGAGCAGTACTTC. The encoded protein is CASSLRRSEQYF.

The chain combines TRBV27 with TRBJ2-7; D not certain. The CDR3 contains 13 residues. CDR1 and CDR2 (germline): MNHEY, SMNVEV (reference sequence). V lost 0 bases and J lost 3, with 6 bases in between. This chain's CDR3 is CASSLSNNYEQYF. CDR3 coding DNA: TGTGCCAGCAGTTTATCTAACAACTACGAGCAGTACTTC.

V and J are TRBV7-9 and TRBJ2-3, with 11 bases fitting TRBD2. The trim removed 5 bases at V and 3 bases at J, leaving 4 bases unmatched. The CDR3 has 15 amino acids. Germline CDR1 and CDR2: SEHNR and FQNEAQ (reference sequence). The CDR3 loop is CASSVGTSGTDTQYF. The CDR3 DNA reads as TGTGCCAGCAGCGTAGGGACTAGCGGAACAGATACGCAGTATTTT. The full variable domain, completed using reference TRBV7-9 and TRBJ2-3, is DTGVSQNPRHKITKRGQNVTFRCDPISEHNRLYWYRQTLGQGPEFLTYFQNEAQLEKSRLLSDRFSAERPKGSFSTLEIQRTEQGDSAMYLCASSVGTSGTDTQYFGPGTRLTVL.

V usage is TRBV7-2 and J usage is TRBJ2-5, with TRBD1 as a possible D gene (5 bases). The length of the CDR3 is 14 residues. Trimming shortened V by 1 base and J by 0 bases, and 6 bases separated the two germline ends. Per the germline V gene, CDR1 is SGHTA and CDR2 is FQGNSA. The CDR3 sequence is CASSLDRYQETQYF. CDR3 DNA sequence: TGTGCCAGCAGCTTAGACAGGTACCAAGAGACCCAGTACTTC.

This chain connects TRBV7-6 to TRBJ2-2, with 9 bases that match TRBD1. V shed 6 bases, J shed 7 bases, and the junction held 6 bases outside the gene matches. Germline V gives CDR1 SGHVS, CDR2 FNYEAQ. There are 14 residues in the CDR3. CDR3 sequence: CASSVDRGGGELFF. In DNA form, the CDR3 reads TGTGCCAGCAGTGTCGACAGGGGGGGCGGGGAGCTGTTTTTT.

The J gene is TRBJ2-3, the V gene TRBV10-3, with a possible D match to TRBD1 (6 bases). Germline values: CDR1 ENHRY, CDR2 SYGVKD. Trimming removed 5 bases at V and 7 bases at J, with 19 bases between. This CDR3 comprises 15 residues. The DNA for the CDR3 is TGTGCCATCAGTCCCGGGACACGGTTAGGGAATACGCAGTATTTT. Amino acids: CAISPGTRLGNTQYF.

DNA of the CDR3: TGTGCCAGCAGCCAGGGGGACCGAGTCTACGAGCAGTACTTC. It is translated as CASSQGDRVYEQYF. The chain is built from TRBV4-2 and TRBJ2-7; D could derive from TRBD1 or TRBD2 (5 bases each). Trimming removed 3 bases at V and 3 bases at J, with 12 bases between. The CDR3 is 14 amino acids. The V gene's germline CDR1 is LGHNA and CDR2 YNFKEQ.

The rearrangement uses TRBV6-6 and TRBJ2-7; no reliable D call. CDR1 is MNHNY, CDR2 SVGAGI, per germline (reference sequence). This CDR3 is 12 amino acids long. Trimming shortened V by 4 bases and J by 9 bases, and 13 bases separated the two germline ends. The CDR3 sequence is CASSSGPAVQYF. The CDR3 DNA follows: TGTGCCAGCAGTTCTGGACCCGCGGTGCAGTACTTC.

This chain joins TRBV28 and TRBJ2-1; TRBD2 matches at 12 bases. CDR3 size: 14 residues. Looked up from germline, CDR1 is MDHEN and CDR2 is SYDVKM. V lost 6 bases to trimming and J lost 7 bases; unmatched junction nucleotides: 4. The CDR3 nucleotides read TGTGCCAGCAGCCTAGCGGGAGGGTTAAATGAGCAGTTCTTC. Translation gives CASSLAGGLNEQFF.

This clone was seen just once. The same CDR3 is also encoded by other DNA sequences in this sample. The chain couples TRBV5-1 to TRBJ2-3; TRBD2 might be the D (5 bases). V was cut by 2 bases and J by 0 bases, with 13 bases left in between. CDR3 length: 16 amino acids. Germline values: CDR1 SGHRS, CDR2 YFSETQ. CDR3 bases: TGCGCCAGCAGCTTAGGAGGCGCCGCCAGCACAGATACGCAGTATTTT. The encoded protein is CASSLGGAASTDTQYF. Full variable domain (outside the CDR3, taken from reference TRBV5-1 and TRBJ2-3): KAGVTQTPRYLIKTRGQQVTLSCSPISGHRSVSWYQQTPGQGLQFLFEYFSETQRNKGNFPGRFSGRQFSNSRSEMNVSTLELGDSALYLCASSLGGAASTDTQYFGPGTRLTVL.

This clone was counted a few times. The genes are TRBV5-4 and TRBJ2-3; D gene unclear. Looked up from germline, CDR1 is SGHNT and CDR2 is YYREEE (reference sequence). The CDR3 loop spans 10 amino acids. V was shortened by 5 bases and J by 6 bases, with 4 bases between the two germline ends. In DNA, the CDR3 is TGTGCCAGCAGGGGGGATACGCAGTATTTT. Its protein product is CASRGDTQYF.